This paragraph covers one TCR beta chain sequence. The sample comes from a study of blood T cells in healthy people across ages. Primed by a sample-barcoded 5' primer and a J-beta primer mix, a second PCR proceeded for roughly 6 to 12 cycles. TCRdb redid the calling of the 5' RACE reads with MiXCR, one entry per CDR3 protein. Of approximately 790,000 distinct CDR3 sequences listed, around two thirds are singletons. The sequenced sample was blood. The TCR sequence derives from a man aged 25 to 45 in good health.

The DNA for the CDR3 is TGTGCCAGCAGCTTAGTACAGGCTACCCTCCACTTT. Amino acids: CASSLVQATLHF. This chain joins TRBV7-2 and TRBJ1-6; possibly TRBD1 for D (5 bases). The ends were cut back, 1 base at V and 14 bases at J, with 9 bases in the middle. This CDR3 has 12 amino acids. Germline loops: CDR1 SGHTA, CDR2 FQGNSA.